This T cell receptor (beta chain) is from a study of identical twins. The CDR3 has 13 amino acids. CDR1 is MGHRA and CDR2 is YSYEKL in the germline V gene. The V end lost 4 bases, the J end lost 8 bases, and 12 bases lay between the germline ends. TCRdb reprocessed the 5' RACE reads with MiXCR, giving one entry per CDR3 protein. The profile shows about 200,000 distinct CDR3 sequences, approximately 16% of them singletons. This sample also appeared in a second study, on T cells expressing NK-cell markers. That paper notes: Investigators obtained TCR beta repertoires from sorted CD3+CD56+NKG2C+, CD3+CD56+NKG2C- and CD3+CD56-NKG2C+ T cells.

The gene calls are TRBV4-1 and TRBJ2-1; the D is unclear. The receptor was isolated from a woman younger than 30 in good health. The specimen was CD8+ T cells sorted from blood. In nucleotides, the CDR3 is TGCGCCAGCAGCCTCCTTCGGTCGGATGAGCAGTTCTTC. Its translation is CASSLLRSDEQFF.